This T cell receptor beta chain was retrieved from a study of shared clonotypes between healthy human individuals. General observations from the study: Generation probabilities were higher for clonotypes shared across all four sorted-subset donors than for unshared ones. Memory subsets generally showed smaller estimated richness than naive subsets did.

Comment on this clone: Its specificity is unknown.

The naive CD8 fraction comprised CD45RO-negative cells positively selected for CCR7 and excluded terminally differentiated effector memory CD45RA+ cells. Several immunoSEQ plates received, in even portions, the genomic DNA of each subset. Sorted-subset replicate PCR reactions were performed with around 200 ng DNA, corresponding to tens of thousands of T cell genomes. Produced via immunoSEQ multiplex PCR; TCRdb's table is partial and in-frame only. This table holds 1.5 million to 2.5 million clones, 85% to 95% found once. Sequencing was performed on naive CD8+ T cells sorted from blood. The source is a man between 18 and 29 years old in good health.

The DNA for the CDR3 is TGTGCTAGTGGTTTGGACCTACGGAGCGGGGAGACAGATACGCAGTATTTT. Translated, it gives CASGLDLRSGETDTQYF. The rearrangement links TRBV12-5 to TRBJ2-3, with 7 bases lining up with TRBD2. CDR3 length: 17 residues. From germline, CDR1 is LGHNT and CDR2 FRNRAP. The ends lost 1 base at V and 3 bases at J; junction bases unmatched: 10.